This T cell receptor beta chain was observed in a study of blood T cell repertoires in COVID-19. Study information: PBMCs, B-cell-depleted T cells, or T cells were the source of the cDNA or gDNA that made up the material.

The CDR3 is 15 amino acids. Germline CDR1 and CDR2: MNHEY and SMNVEV (reference sequence). With V trimmed by 2 bases and J by 6 bases, 9 bases remained unmatched. In the original workflow: Reference gene primer amplification yielded estimated nucleated cell counts. The method was immunoSEQ multiplex PCR; TCRdb's version includes in-frame clones alone and lacks a portion of them. That table is the source of V, J and clone size, and D and trimming were worked out from the DNA. The table has around 190,000 clones, approximately 90% seen once; the top ten hold roughly a sixth. This sequence was found in a man in his fifties with COVID-19, enrolled during active disease. The sample was peripheral blood. The genes are TRBV27 and TRBJ2-7; 8 bases line up with TRBD1. Here the CDR3 reads CASSLRAGGPGEQYF. The CDR3 DNA reads TGTGCCAGCAGTTTACGGGCAGGGGGCCCCGGCGAGCAGTACTTC.